This T cell receptor beta chain was documented in a study of OX40 agonist ivuxolimab in advanced cancers. Method: immunoSEQ multiplex PCR; TCRdb's copy keeps in-frame clones and lacks some. The repertoire holds fewer than 85,000 clones, approximately 91% seen once, with more than 0.6% in the top ten. V was pared by 11 bases and J by 15 bases, with 23 bases between. Germline-derived CDR1 and CDR2 are MNHEY and SVGAGI. The CDR3 spans 12 residues. Overall study results and limits: There were also nonresponders showing low normalized T-cell clonal expansion.

This clone appeared once. Its specificity is not known. Here the sequenced sample was CD4+ or CD8+ T cells sorted from blood, taken in a trial of the OX40 agonist ivuxolimab. The chain links TRBV6-5 to TRBJ2-1, with D perhaps being TRBD1 or TRBD2 (5 bases each). This receptor was obtained from an adult with an advanced solid tumor such as melanoma, head and neck, liver or kidney cancer. The CDR3 reads CAAGARGESGFF. The CDR3 DNA follows: TGTGCCGCCGGTGCCCGGGGCGAGAGCGGGTTCTTC.